The 19 T cell receptor beta chains in this list originate from one sample, sequenced in a study of blood T cell repertoires in COVID-19 (dated by TCRdb to 2020 to 2021). Library preparation employed the immunoSEQ multiplex PCR assay. This immuneACCESS table, as held by TCRdb, lists in-frame sequences with V and J called but not all clones. Of the missing ones, under half trace to an unresolved V gene in checked studies; the others have no known cause. The sample table holds around 200,000 clones, of which about four fifths were seen once. The ten top clones hold around 4.4% of the sample. Sequenced sample: peripheral blood. The source is a man between 45 and 60 years old with active or convalescent COVID-19.

This clone was observed once. This chain uses TRBV30 with TRBJ1-2, with 10 bases matching TRBD1. CDR1 and CDR2 (germline): GTSNPN, SVGIG (reference sequence). The CDR3 has 14 residues. The V and J ends lost 4 bases and 8 bases, in that order; junction bases with no gene match: 10. DNA of the CDR3: TGTGCCTGGACCCTGACAGGGGGCGGTTGGGGCTACACCTTC. It yields the protein CAWTLTGGGWGYTF. The variable domain in full, completed from reference TRBV30 and TRBJ1-2, reads SQTIHQWPATLVQPVGSPLSLECTVEGTSNPNLYWYRQAAGRGLQLLFYSVGIGQISSEVPQNLSASRPQDRQFILSSKKLLLSDSGFYLCAWTLTGGGWGYTFGSGTRLTVV.

The chain joins TRBV11-2 to TRBJ1-1; D remains unclear. Germline CDR1 reads SGHAT; CDR2 reads FQNNGV. Trimming took off 0 bases at V and 0 bases at J, with 2 bases between the two ends. The CDR3 totals 13 residues. The CDR3 nucleotides read TGTGCCAGCAGCTTAGATATGAACACTGAAGCTTTCTTT. Protein product: CASSLDMNTEAFF.

This rearrangement joins TRBV2 to TRBJ2-2, with 8 bases lining up with TRBD2. Per germline, CDR1 SNHLY and CDR2 FYNNEI. The CDR3 is 16 amino acids. V shed 2 bases, J shed 4 bases, and the junction held 6 bases outside the gene matches. The CDR3 region has the DNA TGTGCCAGCAGTGAAAGGGCGGGGGGCCCCACCGGGGAGCTGTTTTTT. This translates into CASSERAGGPTGELFF.

This sequence joins TRBV4-2 and TRBJ2-7; the match to TRBD1 covers 9 bases. Trimming took 4 bases from V and 3 from J; bases not matched to a gene: 7. CDR3 length: 15 residues. The V gene's germline CDR1 is LGHNA and CDR2 YNFKEQ. The CDR3 protein is CASSPRDRDLYEQYF. CDR3 nucleotide sequence: TGTGCCAGCAGCCCCCGGGACAGGGATCTCTACGAGCAGTACTTC.

CDR3 nucleotides: TGTGCCAGCAGCCAAGGGCTTCCCCAGGGGGGCATGAACGAGCAGTACTTC. This encodes CASSQGLPQGGMNEQYF. The gene calls are TRBV3-1 (or the pseudogene TRBV3-2) and TRBJ2-7, with D possibly TRBD1 on 7 matching bases. Germline V gives CDR1 LGHDT, CDR2 YNNKEL (reference sequence). V was shortened by 1 base and J by 5 bases, with 21 bases between the two germline ends. The CDR3 has 17 amino acids.

The chain employs TRBV27 and TRBJ1-6; D unclear. Trimming shortened V by 2 bases and J by 4 bases, and 12 bases separated the two germline ends. CDR1 and CDR2 from the germline V gene are MNHEY and SMNVEV (reference sequence). The length of the CDR3 is 16 residues. Written as DNA, the CDR3 is TGTGCCAGCAGTTTAAGCAGGTCCCCATATAATTCACCCCTCCACTTT. Translating gives CASSLSRSPYNSPLHF.

This chain uses TRBV9 with TRBJ2-2, with 7 nucleotides matching TRBD2. The CDR3 has 16 amino acids. V was clipped by 3 bases and J by 2 bases; unmatched bases: 7. Looked up from germline, CDR1 is SGDLS and CDR2 is YYNGEE. This CDR3 reads CASSGQRGPNTGELFF. In DNA form, the CDR3 reads TGTGCCAGCAGCGGTCAGCGGGGCCCAAACACCGGGGAGCTGTTTTTT.

The J gene is TRBJ2-5, the V gene TRBV5-1; D gene ambiguous. The CDR3 is made up of 14 amino acids. V lost 4 bases, J lost 2 bases, and 12 bases lay in between. Germline-derived CDR1 and CDR2 are SGHRS and YFSETQ. CDR3 bases: TGCGCCAGCAGCCCGCTGGGCAGGCAAGAGACCCAGTACTTC. Amino acids: CASSPLGRQETQYF.

CDR3 in amino acids: CASSVPRGAAYEQYF. CDR3 nucleotide sequence: TGTGCCAGCAGTGTACCCAGGGGGGCGGCCTACGAGCAGTACTTC. The V call is TRBV28, the J call TRBJ2-7; D may be TRBD1 (7 bases). Germline values: CDR1 MDHEN, CDR2 SYDVKM. The CDR3 loop spans 15 amino acids. V was shortened by 5 bases and J by 2 bases, with 16 bases between the two germline ends. Supplemented by reference TRBV28 and TRBJ2-7, the full variable domain reads DVKVTQSSRYLVKRTGEKVFLECVQDMDHENMFWYRQDPGLGLRLIYFSYDVKMKEKGDIPEGYSVSREKKERFSLILESASTNQTSMYLCASSVPRGAAYEQYFGPGTRLTVT.

The chain has TRBV29-1 and TRBJ2-1, with D maybe TRBD2 (6 bases). Looked up from germline, CDR1 is SQVTM and CDR2 is ANQGSEA. Trimming took off 2 bases at V and 0 bases at J, with 11 bases between the two ends. The CDR3 length is 15 residues. CDR3 protein: CSVEKAGSSYNEQFF. In nucleotides, the CDR3 is TGCAGCGTTGAAAAGGCGGGGAGCTCCTACAATGAGCAGTTCTTC.

This clone was found a few times. The chain joins TRBV3-1 (or the pseudogene TRBV3-2) to TRBJ1-6; 7 nucleotides match TRBD1. The germline V gene has CDR1 LGHDT and CDR2 YNNKEL (reference sequence). The CDR3 contains 14 residues. Trimming cost V 1 base and J 7 bases; bases outside gene matches: 1. CDR3 bases: TGTGCCAGCAGCCAAGGACAGGGAAATTCACCCCTCCACTTT. Its translation: CASSQGQGNSPLHF.

The rearrangement links TRBV3-1 (or the pseudogene TRBV3-2) to TRBJ2-2; TRBD2 matches at 14 bases. CDR3 size: 17 residues. The germline V gene has CDR1 LGHDT and CDR2 YNNKEL (reference sequence). The trim removed 2 bases at V and 4 bases at J, leaving 3 bases unmatched. CDR3 residues: CASSQPGLAGVTGELFF. The CDR3 nucleotides are TGTGCCAGCAGCCAACCGGGACTAGCGGGGGTCACCGGGGAGCTGTTTTTT.

In nucleotides, the CDR3 is TGCAGCGCTACCGGGACAAGCCAAAGGGAGCTGTTTTTT. Translated, it gives CSATGTSQRELFF. The gene calls are TRBV29-1 and TRBJ2-2; a possible D gene is TRBD1 (6 bases). The germline V gene encodes CDR1 SQVTM and CDR2 ANQGSEA. This CDR3 contains 13 residues. V was pared by 7 bases and J by 9 bases, with 18 bases between.

The chain is built from TRBV19 and TRBJ2-1; maybe TRBD2 (6 bases). Trimming pared 7 bases from V and 6 bases from J, leaving 22 bases between. Germline loops: CDR1 LNHDA, CDR2 SQIVND (reference sequence). The CDR3 sequence is 16 residues long. The CDR3 region is CASNPPGRGLGNEQFF. In nucleotides, the CDR3 is TGTGCCAGTAATCCCCCGGGACGGGGACTTGGCAATGAGCAGTTCTTC.

The chain has TRBV13 and TRBJ2-1; D call uncertain. Germline V gene lookup returns CDR1 PRHDT and CDR2 FYEKMQ (reference sequence). The CDR3 consists of 16 residues. V dropped 4 bases and J dropped 6 bases, with 19 bases sitting between them. The CDR3 loop is CASSSSGVKVTNEQFF. DNA of the CDR3: TGTGCCAGCAGCTCCTCCGGAGTTAAAGTCACCAATGAGCAGTTCTTC. The full variable domain, its missing parts supplied by reference TRBV13 and TRBJ2-1, is AAGVIQSPRHLIKEKRETATLKCYPIPRHDTVYWYQQGPGQDPQFLISFYEKMQSDKGSIPDRFSAQQFSDYHSELNMSSLELGDSALYFCASSSSGVKVTNEQFFGPGTRLTVL.

The V call is TRBV27, the J call TRBJ2-1, with D perhaps TRBD1 (6 bases). The CDR3 contains 16 residues. The ends were cut back, 8 bases at V and 0 bases at J, with 17 bases in the middle. Germline CDR1 and CDR2: MNHEY and SMNVEV (reference sequence). The CDR3 sequence: CASHRTTQGSYNEQFF. In DNA form, the CDR3 reads TGTGCCAGCCACAGAACGACACAGGGCTCCTACAATGAGCAGTTCTTC.

The chain employs TRBV7-6 and TRBJ2-7, with D tentatively TRBD2 (5 bases). CDR3 length equals 13 residues. Looked up from germline, CDR1 is SGHVS and CDR2 is FNYEAQ. The V gene lost 1 base and the J gene lost 6 bases, with 10 bases spanning the gap. The CDR3 coding sequence is TGTGCCAGCAGCTTAGGGAGGCTAAGCGAGCAGTACTTC. Protein product: CASSLGRLSEQYF.

The chain uses TRBV19 and TRBJ1-2; 7 nucleotides agree with TRBD1. Trimming took 5 bases from V and 4 from J; bases not matched to a gene: 13. The CDR3 is 16 amino acids. In germline, CDR1 is LNHDA, CDR2 SQIVND (reference sequence). CDR3 coding DNA: TGTGCCAGTAGTGCCTCTTACAGGGGAGAGGGCTATGGCTACACCTTC. Translation gives CASSASYRGEGYGYTF.

The CDR3 region has the DNA TGCAGCTGTGTGCAGGGAACCTCCTATGGCTACACCTTC. Its protein product is CSCVQGTSYGYTF. V gene TRBV29-1 combines with J gene TRBJ1-2; D possibly corresponds to TRBD1 (5 bases). CDR1 SQVTM and CDR2 ANQGSEA come from the germline V gene. The CDR3 has 13 amino acids. Trimming pared 8 bases from V and 4 bases from J, leaving 17 bases between.